A single sample gave rise to the 23 T cell receptor beta chains below, sequenced in a study of blood T cell repertoires in COVID-19. Method: immunoSEQ multiplex PCR; TCRdb's copy keeps in-frame clones and lacks some. The sample holds roughly 300,000 clones, about four fifths seen once. The sequenced sample was peripheral blood. These receptors all come from a woman between 45 and 60 years old who had recovered from COVID-19.

The chain uses TRBV7-2 and TRBJ2-5; D unclear. CDR1 and CDR2 from the germline V gene are SGHTA and FQGNSA. V gave up 5 bases and J gave up 2 bases, with 9 bases separating them. CDR3 size: 13 residues. The CDR3: CASSPRLQETQYF. CDR3 DNA sequence: TGTGCCAGCAGCCCTAGGTTACAAGAGACCCAGTACTTC.

The chain recombines TRBV3-1 (or the pseudogene TRBV3-2) with TRBJ1-1, with D hard to call. The germline V and J ends were trimmed by 4 bases and 0 bases, with 6 bases remaining between them. CDR1 and CDR2 from the germline V gene are LGHDT and YNNKEL (reference sequence). CDR3 length: 13 residues. CDR3 DNA sequence: TGTGCCAGCAGCCTTACTTTGAACACTGAAGCTTTCTTT. This gives the protein CASSLTLNTEAFF.

With respect to this clone: One base away lies a much larger clone, so this may be a sequencing read error. The chain uses TRBV11-2 and TRBJ2-3, with 9 bases aligning to TRBD1. CDR3 size: 15 residues. Trimming cost V 3 bases and J 0 bases; bases outside gene matches: 1. CDR1 SGHAT and CDR2 FQNNGV come from the germline V gene. The CDR3 loop reads CASSFGQGSTDTQYF. As DNA, the CDR3 is TGTGCCAGCAGCTTTGGACAGGGGAGCACAGATACGCAGTATTTT.

The rearrangement joins TRBV5-1 to TRBJ2-5; D not resolved. Germline V gives CDR1 SGHRS, CDR2 YFSETQ. V was trimmed by 1 base and J by 0 bases, leaving 16 bases between them. The CDR3 spans 17 residues. CDR3: CASSLRAGLSYQETQYF. CDR3 nucleotides: TGCGCCAGCAGCTTGAGAGCAGGCCTGAGTTACCAAGAGACCCAGTACTTC.

V usage is TRBV27 and J usage is TRBJ1-1; D perhaps matches TRBD1 (6 bases). The CDR3 sequence is 14 residues long. V was shortened by 3 bases and J by 0 bases, with 8 bases between the two germline ends. Germline V gene sequence: CDR1 MNHEY, CDR2 SMNVEV (reference sequence). As DNA, the CDR3 is TGTGCCAGCAGTTTGAACAGGGTGAACACTGAAGCTTTCTTT. It yields the protein CASSLNRVNTEAFF.

J is TRBJ2-5 and V is TRBV7-9; TRBD2 matches at 8 bases. This CDR3 has 16 amino acids. Germline assignment: CDR1 SEHNR and CDR2 FQNEAQ (reference sequence). The J segment lost 2 bases and the V segment lost 1 base, leaving 6 bases of the junction unmatched. DNA of the CDR3: TGTGCCAGCAGCTTAGGAACTAGCGGCGCTCAAGAGACCCAGTACTTC. Encoded protein: CASSLGTSGAQETQYF.

This rearrangement joins TRBV28 to TRBJ1-2; 11 bases align to TRBD1. J lost 4 bases, V lost 4 bases, and 2 bases had no gene match. The CDR3 length is 14 residues. CDR1 is MDHEN, CDR2 SYDVKM, per germline. The CDR3 nucleotides are TGTGCCAGCAGTTGGACAGGGGGCTCCTATGGCTACACCTTC. It translates to CASSWTGGSYGYTF.

This chain's CDR3 is CASSLAGGPFPYEQYF. Here the CDR3 DNA reads TGTGCCAGCAGTTTAGCGGGAGGGCCCTTCCCCTACGAGCAGTACTTC. The chain employs TRBV27 and TRBJ2-7; 9 positions match TRBD2. From germline, CDR1 is MNHEY and CDR2 SMNVEV (reference sequence). The trim removed 2 bases at V and 2 bases at J, leaving 7 bases unmatched. The CDR3 is made up of 16 amino acids.

Turning to this clone: The same CDR3 can be traced to other DNA sequences in this sample. The chain couples TRBV13 to TRBJ2-3, with 12 bases that match TRBD2. The J segment lost 6 bases and the V segment lost 4 bases, leaving 5 bases of the junction unmatched. Germline CDR1 PRHDT, CDR2 FYEKMQ (reference sequence). The CDR3 has 15 amino acids. Written as DNA, the CDR3 is TGTGCCAGCAGCTCTCGACTAGCGGGGGTGGATACGCAGTATTTT. Protein sequence: CASSSRLAGVDTQYF.

This chain joins TRBV5-1 and TRBJ1-4, with 9 bases that match TRBD1. The CDR3 loop spans 15 amino acids. V trimming: 7 bases; J trimming: 7 bases; junction bases outside the gene matches: 11. CDR1 SGHRS and CDR2 YFSETQ come from the germline V gene. The CDR3 reads CASRSSQGAGEKLFF. CDR3 nucleotides: TGCGCCAGCCGCAGTTCACAGGGGGCAGGTGAAAAACTGTTTTTT.

The chain couples TRBV19 to TRBJ2-3, with TRBD2 matching 8 bases. Per germline, CDR1 LNHDA and CDR2 SQIVND (reference sequence). V was clipped by 1 base and J by 6 bases; unmatched bases: 3. This CDR3 has 14 amino acids. CDR3 bases: TGTGCCAGTAGTATAGGCCGGGAGGGTGATACGCAGTATTTT. It encodes CASSIGREGDTQYF.

The chain has TRBV4-2 and TRBJ2-7; weak D call: TRBD2 (6 bases). Between the trimmed V and J ends, which lost 2 bases and 3 bases, there was a span of 29 bases. This CDR3 has 20 amino acids. Looked up from germline, CDR1 is LGHNA and CDR2 is YNFKEQ. CDR3 nucleotide sequence: TGTGCCAGCAGCCAAAGGACTTGGCCCGGGGACTTACCAAAGGACTACGAGCAGTACTTC. Protein product: CASSQRTWPGDLPKDYEQYF.

The genes are TRBV28 and TRBJ1-3; no reliable D call. This CDR3 contains 15 residues. Trimming removed 3 bases at V and 2 bases at J, with 11 bases between. Per the germline V gene, CDR1 is MDHEN and CDR2 is SYDVKM. This CDR3 is CASSFPRLTGNTIYF. The CDR3 DNA is TGTGCCAGCAGTTTTCCGCGCCTCACTGGAAACACCATATATTTT. Looking up the rest from reference TRBV28 and TRBJ1-3 gives the full variable domain: DVKVTQSSRYLVKRTGEKVFLECVQDMDHENMFWYRQDPGLGLRLIYFSYDVKMKEKGDIPEGYSVSREKKERFSLILESASTNQTSMYLCASSFPRLTGNTIYFGEGSWLTVV.

J is TRBJ2-4 and V is TRBV5-4, with 9 bases aligning to TRBD2. The length of the CDR3 is 17 residues. The V and J ends lost 4 bases and 13 bases, in that order; junction bases with no gene match: 21. The germline gives CDR1 SGHNT, CDR2 YYREEE (reference sequence). CDR3 nucleotides: TGTGCCAGCAGCGACGGCCGGACTAGCGCCCCTTGGAGCGTCCAGTACTTC. This gives the protein CASSDGRTSAPWSVQYF.

The chain carries TRBV5-1 and TRBJ1-2; a weak D match, TRBD1 (5 bases). Germline assignment: CDR1 SGHRS and CDR2 YFSETQ. V gave up 3 bases and J gave up 8 bases, with 11 bases separating them. The CDR3 extends over 12 amino acids. In nucleotides, the CDR3 is TGCGCCAGCAGCTCCAGGGCTGGCGGCTACACCTTC. This encodes CASSSRAGGYTF.

This chain joins TRBV7-8 and TRBJ2-1; the D gene is possibly TRBD1 (6 bases). V lost 5 bases and J lost 3, with 11 bases in between. This CDR3 has 14 residues. Germline CDR1 SGHVS, CDR2 FQNEAQ. CDR3 in DNA: TGTGCCAGCAGCCGCCGGACAGACTACAATGAGCAGTTCTTC. The encoded protein is CASSRRTDYNEQFF.

The J gene is TRBJ1-1, the V gene TRBV5-1; the match to TRBD1 covers 7 bases. CDR1 is SGHRS and CDR2 is YFSETQ in the germline V gene. The CDR3 totals 13 residues. The trim removed 4 bases at V and 4 bases at J, leaving 4 bases unmatched. As DNA, the CDR3 is TGCGCCAGCAGCATAGGGACAGTCACTGAAGCTTTCTTT. Its protein is CASSIGTVTEAFF.

The chain uses TRBV7-3 and TRBJ2-2, with D hard to call. Germline assignment: CDR1 SGHTA and CDR2 FQGTGA. This CDR3 comprises 14 residues. The V and J ends lost 1 base and 5 bases respectively, with 8 bases between them. The CDR3 coding sequence is TGTGCCAGCAGCTTAAATTCTGCGACCGGGGAGCTGTTTTTT. Its translation: CASSLNSATGELFF. Looking up the rest from reference TRBV7-3 and TRBJ2-2 gives the full variable domain: GAGVSQTPSNKVTEKGKYVELRCDPISGHTALYWYRQSLGQGPEFLIYFQGTGAADDSGLPNDRFFAVRPEGSVSTLKIQRTERGDSAVYLCASSLNSATGELFFGEGSRLTVL.

This chain connects TRBV30 to TRBJ1-4; no firm D call. The CDR3 loop spans 11 amino acids. Trimming removed 7 bases from V and 6 bases from J, with 9 bases in between. Germline V gives CDR1 GTSNPN, CDR2 SVGIG (reference sequence). Here the CDR3 reads CASEKDEKLFF. For the CDR3, the DNA is TGTGCCTCGGAGAAAGATGAAAAACTGTTTTTT.

The chain joins TRBV9 to TRBJ1-1; possible D gene TRBD1, 5 bases. The CDR3 has 15 amino acids. Germline CDR1 SGDLS, CDR2 YYNGEE. Deletions cut 0 bases from V and 3 bases from J, with 12 bases between. The CDR3: CASSVASGWDTEAFF. The CDR3 DNA is TGTGCCAGCAGCGTAGCGTCAGGGTGGGACACTGAAGCTTTCTTT.

This chain uses TRBV5-1 with TRBJ2-2, with TRBD1 matching over 8 bases. The germline V gene encodes CDR1 SGHRS and CDR2 YFSETQ. The CDR3 has 15 amino acids. Trimming cost V 4 bases and J 3 bases; bases outside gene matches: 5. CDR3 nucleotides: TGCGCCAGCAGCCTCGCGACAGGGGACACCGGGGAGCTGTTTTTT. This gives the protein CASSLATGDTGELFF.

The chain joins TRBV5-1 to TRBJ2-2; D ambiguous. Trimming left V 4 bases short and J 3 bases short, with 22 bases between. The CDR3 has 18 residues. The germline V gene has CDR1 SGHRS and CDR2 YFSETQ. Written as DNA, the CDR3 is TGCGCCAGCAGCAGAGAGCGCCCGACCCGGAAGGACACCGGGGAGCTGTTTTTT. Its translation is CASSRERPTRKDTGELFF.

J is TRBJ2-1 and V is TRBV28; TRBD2 aligns across 10 bases. The germline V gene has CDR1 MDHEN and CDR2 SYDVKM. J was trimmed by 8 bases and V by 6 bases; bases with no gene match: 4. This CDR3 is 13 amino acids long. The CDR3 reads CASRSGGEDEQFF. In nucleotides, the CDR3 is TGTGCCAGCAGGAGCGGGGGGGAGGATGAGCAGTTCTTC.